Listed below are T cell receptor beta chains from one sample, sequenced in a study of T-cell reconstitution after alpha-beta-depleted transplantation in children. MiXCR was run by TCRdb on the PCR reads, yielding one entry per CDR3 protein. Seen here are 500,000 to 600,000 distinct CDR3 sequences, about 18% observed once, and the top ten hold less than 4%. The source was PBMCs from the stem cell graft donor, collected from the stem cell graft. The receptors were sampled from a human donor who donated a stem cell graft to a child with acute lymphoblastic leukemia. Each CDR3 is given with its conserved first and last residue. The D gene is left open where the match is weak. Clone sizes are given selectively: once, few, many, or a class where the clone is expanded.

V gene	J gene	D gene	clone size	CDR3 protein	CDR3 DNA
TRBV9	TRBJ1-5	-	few	CASSPEDNQPQHF	TGTGCCAGCAGCCCTGAGGATAATCAGCCCCAGCATTTT
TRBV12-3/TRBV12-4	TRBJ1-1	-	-	CASSPTSREAFF	TGTGCCAGCAGCCCAACCTCGAGGGAAGCTTTCTTT
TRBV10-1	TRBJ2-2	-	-	CASSDGSYTGELFF	TGCGCCAGCAGTGACGGCTCCTACACCGGGGAGCTGTTTTTT
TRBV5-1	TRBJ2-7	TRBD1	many	CASSLGTGGYEQYF	TGCGCCAGCAGCCTGGGGACAGGGGGTTACGAGCAGTACTTC
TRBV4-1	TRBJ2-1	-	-	CASSQLGINEQFF	TGCGCCAGCAGCCAATTGGGAATCAATGAGCAGTTCTTC
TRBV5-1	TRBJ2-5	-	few	CASSRLGSTETQYF	TGCGCCAGCAGCAGACTGGGGTCAACGGAGACCCAGTACTTC
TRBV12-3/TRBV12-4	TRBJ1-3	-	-	CASSFGFTGNTIYF	TGTGCCAGCAGTTTTGGGTTTACTGGAAACACCATATATTTT
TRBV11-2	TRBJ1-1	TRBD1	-	CASLQQGALAEAFF	TGTGCCAGCCTTCAACAGGGGGCGCTCGCTGAAGCTTTCTTT
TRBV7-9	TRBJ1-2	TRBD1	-	CASSTRTGGASEGYTF	TGTGCCAGCAGCACCAGGACAGGGGGCGCTTCTGAGGGCTACACCTTC
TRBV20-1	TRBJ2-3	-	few	CSASNPGTPTADTQYF	TGCAGTGCTTCTAACCCCGGGACTCCGACGGCAGATACGCAGTATTTT
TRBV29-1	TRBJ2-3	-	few	CSGEGRTDTQYF	TGCAGCGGTGAGGGCCGCACAGATACGCAGTATTTT
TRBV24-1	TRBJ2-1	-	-	CATSDLSGNYNEQFF	TGTGCCACCAGTGATTTGAGTGGCAACTACAATGAGCAGTTCTTC
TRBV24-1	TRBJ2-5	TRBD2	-	CATSDPGLQETQYF	TGTGCCACCAGTGACCCGGGACTACAAGAGACCCAGTACTTC
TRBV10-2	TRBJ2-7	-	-	CASSESRGRQGRNEQYF	TGCGCCAGCAGTGAGTCCAGGGGTAGGCAGGGTCGCAACGAGCAGTACTTC
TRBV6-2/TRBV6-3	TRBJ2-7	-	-	CASSYGGFSYEQYF	TGTGCCAGCAGTTACGGCGGTTTCTCCTACGAGCAGTACTTC
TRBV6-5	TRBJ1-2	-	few	CASSYSIQANYGYTF	TGTGCCAGCAGTTACTCGATTCAAGCTAACTATGGCTACACCTTC
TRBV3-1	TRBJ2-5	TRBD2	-	CASSYILAGDGETQYF	TGTGCCAGCAGCTACATCCTAGCGGGAGATGGAGAGACCCAGTACTTC
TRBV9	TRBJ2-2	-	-	CASNENLPGELFF	TGTGCCAGCAATGAAAATTTACCCGGGGAGCTGTTTTTT
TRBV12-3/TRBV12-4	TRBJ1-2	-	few	CASSAGVGYGYTF	TGTGCCAGCAGTGCGGGGGTGGGCTATGGCTACACCTTC
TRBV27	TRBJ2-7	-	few	CASSLGDIDEQYF	TGTGCCAGCAGTTTAGGGGACATAGACGAGCAGTACTTC
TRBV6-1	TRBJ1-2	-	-	CASRGGAFYGYTF	TGTGCCAGCAGAGGAGGGGCTTTCTATGGCTACACCTTC
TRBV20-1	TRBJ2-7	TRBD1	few	CSASRDRGNEQYF	TGCAGTGCGTCCCGGGACAGGGGAAACGAGCAGTACTTC
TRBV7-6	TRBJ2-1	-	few	CASSSLDRSQRKQFF	TGTGCCAGCAGCTCGCTGGACCGCTCGCAACGGAAGCAGTTCTTC
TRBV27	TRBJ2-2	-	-	CASRGGFQGIDTGELFF	TGTGCCAGCAGAGGCGGGTTCCAGGGCATCGACACCGGGGAGCTGTTTTTT
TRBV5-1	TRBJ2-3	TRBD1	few	CASSQGQLTDTQYF	TGCGCCAGCAGCCAGGGACAGCTCACGGATACGCAGTATTTT
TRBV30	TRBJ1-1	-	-	CAWSVLGTEAFF	TGTGCCTGGAGTGTACTAGGCACTGAAGCTTTCTTT
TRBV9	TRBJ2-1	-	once	CASSVIGQPNEQFF	TGTGCCAGCAGCGTAATAGGGCAACCGAATGAGCAGTTCTTC